The present entry profiles one TCR beta chain with its context. The antigen it recognizes is unknown. The input lacks base qualities; no much larger clone sits a single base away. The germline V gene (reference sequence) supplies CDR1 DFQATT and CDR2 SNEGSKA. From the cysteine through the phenylalanine, the CDR3 covers 14 amino acids. CDR3 DNA is the only sequence kept; it has 42 bases, read in frame from the first base. The germline V end is reduced by 4 bases and the J end by 5 bases; junction bases left unmatched: 8. The library was obtained by PCR. These reads were obtained on an Illumina HiSeq 2500. TCRdb ran its own pipeline on the public reads, namely fastp trimming at Q25 and MiXCR clone calling, and kept in-frame beta chains. Merged by CDR3 protein, the rows form single entries marked with the most common genes and DNA. The sample has some 8,100 distinct CDR3 sequences on record, roughly 12% of them singletons. About 15% of the sample is in the top ten clones.

The data stem from a study of CXCR3 chemokines and chemotherapy response in bladder cancer (dated by TCRdb to 2021 to 2024). Context from the whole study: The study tested whether activity of the CXCR3 chemokine system within human bladder cancer tumors predicted response to chemotherapy.

Sampling was carried out from a patient whose treatment included neoadjuvant chemotherapy. The sequence is built from TRBV20-1 and TRBJ1-2, with 9 junctional bases fitting TRBD1. The receptor was derived from a human donor with bladder cancer that responded to neoadjuvant chemotherapy. Read as DNA, the sequence is TGCAGTGCTAACCCCGGGGGACAGGGATATGGCTACACCTTC. This sequence encodes CSANPGGQGYGYTF.